A selection of T cell receptor beta chains follows, all from one sample in a study of beta chain features in type 1 diabetes. The repertoire was sequenced with immunoSEQ multiplex PCR; TCRdb's copy has only in-frame clones and lacks some. This sample has a few hundred thousand clones, with roughly 11% found just once. The specimen was naive CD4+ T cells from blood. The origin of the receptors is a woman aged 25 to 39 in good health. CDR3s include the opening cysteine and the closing phenylalanine or tryptophan. The order of the fields is D gene, clone size, V gene, J gene, CDR3 length, CDR3 protein, CDR3 DNA. The D gene is left open where the match is weak. Not all rows give a size; the values are once, few, many and, for expanded clones, a class.

TRBD2	-	TRBV11-2	TRBJ2-2	16	CASSIAGGSGAGELFF	TGTGCCAGTTCCATCGCGGGAGGGAGCGGGGCCGGGGAGCTGTTTTTT
TRBD1	few	TRBV10-3	TRBJ1-5	15	CAISDSQGGSQPQHF	TGTGCCATCAGTGATTCGCAGGGGGGAAGTCAGCCCCAGCATTTT
-	few	TRBV7-9	TRBJ2-7	16	CASSPASGDRGYEQYF	TGTGCCAGCAGCCCCGCCAGTGGGGATAGGGGCTACGAGCAGTACTTC
-	few	TRBV14	TRBJ2-1	18	CASSQEPTSYSLYNEQFF	TGTGCCAGCAGCCAAGAACCCACTAGTTATTCTCTATACAATGAGCAGTTCTTC
-	-	TRBV29-1	TRBJ2-3	15	CSASGGLFVGDTQYF	TGCAGCGCTTCCGGAGGTCTATTCGTTGGTGATACGCAGTATTTT
-	-	TRBV18	TRBJ2-5	11	CASSTQETQYF	TGTGCCAGCTCGACACAAGAGACCCAGTACTTC
TRBD2	-	TRBV14	TRBJ2-7	14	CASSQRTSAYEQYF	TGTGCCAGCAGCCAAAGGACTAGCGCCTACGAGCAGTACTTC
-	few	TRBV9	TRBJ1-3	16	CASSVRSSPSGNTIYF	TGTGCCAGCAGCGTTCGGAGCAGCCCCTCTGGAAACACCATATATTTT
-	-	TRBV21-1	TRBJ2-1	16	CASSYYPRDFVNEQFF	TGTGCCAGCAGTTACTATCCCCGGGATTTTGTCAATGAGCAGTTCTTC
-	few	TRBV11-3	TRBJ2-3	16	CASSLGAGPPTDTQYF	TGTGCCAGCAGCTTAGGGGCAGGTCCCCCCACAGATACGCAGTATTTT
TRBD2	few	TRBV28	TRBJ2-3	15	CASSSSAGGTDTQYF	TGTGCCAGCTCAAGCTCTGCGGGAGGCACAGATACGCAGTATTTT
-	few	TRBV28	TRBJ1-1	14	CASSLFSGNTEAFF	TGTGCCAGCAGTTTATTCAGTGGGAACACTGAAGCTTTCTTT
-	few	TRBV5-4	TRBJ2-2	14	CASSNGGDPGELFF	TGTGCCAGCAGCAACGGGGGAGATCCCGGGGAGCTGTTTTTT
TRBD2	-	TRBV5-4	TRBJ2-2	19	CASSLGLAGGRRNTGELFF	TGTGCCAGCAGCCTAGGACTAGCGGGAGGGCGGAGGAACACCGGGGAGCTGTTTTTT
TRBD2	few	TRBV30	TRBJ2-2	15	CAWSGTSGRLRELFF	TGTGCCTGGAGTGGGACTAGCGGGAGGTTACGGGAGCTGTTTTTT
-	few	TRBV25-1	TRBJ2-7	14	CASSEYPGAYEQYF	TGTGCCAGCAGTGAATATCCCGGAGCCTACGAGCAGTACTTC
-	-	TRBV5-4	TRBJ2-5	13	CASSLVGRETQYF	TGTGCCAGCAGCTTGGTGGGCCGCGAGACCCAGTACTTC
TRBD2	-	TRBV18	TRBJ2-3	15	CASSPSGPRGDTQYF	TGTGCCAGCTCACCTTCGGGACCGCGGGGGGATACGCAGTATTTT
-	few	TRBV30	TRBJ1-1	11	CAWERTTEAFF	TGTGCCTGGGAGCGGACCACTGAAGCTTTCTTT
TRBD2	-	TRBV7-8	TRBJ2-3	15	CASSLGLAVTDTQYF	TGTGCCAGCAGCTTAGGACTAGCAGTCACAGATACGCAGTATTTT
-	-	TRBV27	TRBJ2-7	14	CASSLKASDHEQYF	TGTGCCAGCAGTTTGAAGGCTAGCGACCACGAGCAGTACTTC
-	-	TRBV27	TRBJ2-3	14	CASSFGGTPDTQYF	TGTGCCAGCAGTTTTGGGGGGACCCCAGATACGCAGTATTTT
-	-	TRBV19	TRBJ1-5	13	CASSFKGNQPQHF	TGTGCCAGTAGTTTTAAGGGGAACCAGCCCCAGCATTTT
-	few	TRBV4-3	TRBJ2-3	15	CASSQVERGTDTQYF	TGCGCCAGCAGCCAAGTTGAGAGGGGCACAGATACGCAGTATTTT
-	few	TRBV5-6	TRBJ2-3	14	CASSRVPFTDTQYF	TGTGCCAGCAGCCGCGTACCATTCACAGATACGCAGTATTTT
-	-	TRBV9	TRBJ2-3	14	CASSPDYLTDTQYF	TGTGCCAGCAGCCCCGACTATCTAACAGATACGCAGTATTTT
-	few	TRBV5-1	TRBJ2-2	13	CASNQGNTGELFF	TGCGCCAGCAATCAGGGGAACACCGGGGAGCTGTTTTTT
-	few	TRBV7-2	TRBJ2-3	15	CASSFTALVADTQYF	TGTGCCAGCAGCTTCACAGCTCTGGTTGCAGATACGCAGTATTTT
TRBD1	few	TRBV7-9	TRBJ1-1	14	CASSPDRRNTEAFF	TGTGCCAGCAGCCCGGACAGGCGGAACACTGAAGCTTTCTTT
-	-	TRBV6-6	TRBJ2-3	12	CASSDTTDTQYF	TGTGCCAGCAGTGATACAACGGATACGCAGTATTTT
-	few	TRBV30	TRBJ2-5	11	CAWSFSETQYF	TGTGCCTGGAGTTTCTCCGAGACCCAGTACTTC
TRBD1	-	TRBV28	TRBJ2-5	16	CASSLGRQGIQETQYF	TGTGCCAGCAGCCTTGGAAGACAGGGAATCCAAGAGACCCAGTACTTC
TRBD1	few	TRBV27	TRBJ2-7	14	CASSPGTGDYEQYF	TGTGCCAGCAGTCCGGGGACAGGGGACTACGAGCAGTACTTC
TRBD1	-	TRBV30	TRBJ2-3	14	CAWSRQGATDTQYF	TGTGCCTGGAGTCGACAGGGGGCCACAGATACGCAGTATTTT
-	-	TRBV30	TRBJ1-5	13	CAWSVSGNQPQHF	TGTGCCTGGAGTGTATCAGGAAATCAGCCCCAGCATTTT
-	few	TRBV7-2	TRBJ2-5	16	CASSLVRNTYQETQYF	TGTGCCAGCAGCTTAGTCAGGAACACATACCAAGAGACCCAGTACTTC
-	-	TRBV5-4	TRBJ2-7	13	CASSLWPTSQEYF	TGTGCCAGCAGCTTGTGGCCCACCAGTCAAGAGTACTTC
TRBD2	few	TRBV11-1	TRBJ2-2	16	CASSSIAGVGTGELFF	TGTGCCAGCAGCTCAATAGCGGGAGTGGGAACCGGGGAGCTGTTTTTT
TRBD2	few	TRBV29-1	TRBJ2-1	15	CSVGLVGGGPNEQFF	TGCAGCGTTGGATTGGTCGGGGGAGGGCCAAATGAGCAGTTCTTC
TRBD1	-	TRBV7-9	TRBJ2-2	15	CASSAWDRGTGELFF	TGTGCCAGCAGCGCCTGGGACAGAGGGACCGGGGAGCTGTTTTTT
-	-	TRBV4-3	TRBJ2-4	15	CASSQDTASVVIQYF	TGCGCCAGCAGCCAAGATACGGCTAGTGTGGTCATTCAGTACTTC
-	-	TRBV25-1	TRBJ2-4	15	CASSELAAAKNIQYF	TGTGCCAGCAGTGAATTAGCAGCCGCCAAAAACATTCAGTACTTC
TRBD1	few	TRBV2	TRBJ1-5	15	CASSPRQGSNQPQHF	TGTGCCAGCAGTCCCAGACAGGGGAGCAATCAGCCCCAGCATTTT
-	-	TRBV5-6	TRBJ1-4	15	CASSSAGATNEKLFF	TGTGCCAGCAGCTCCGCAGGTGCAACTAATGAAAAACTGTTTTTT
TRBD2	few	TRBV7-2	TRBJ2-7	15	CASSPGLASSYEQYF	TGTGCCAGCAGCCCTGGACTAGCGAGCTCCTACGAGCAGTACTTC
-	-	TRBV5-1	TRBJ2-5	13	CASSFNGAETQYF	TGCGCCAGCAGCTTCAACGGTGCGGAGACCCAGTACTTC